Presented here are 3 T cell receptor beta chains from one specimen sequenced in a study of T cell changes during pregnancy in multiple sclerosis. The protocol was immunoSEQ multiplex PCR, while the TCRdb copy is restricted to in-frame clones and leaves out a portion. The sample holds around 56,000 clones, roughly nine tenths seen once. The specimen comprised CD4+ T cells from peripheral blood mononuclear cells, sampled in the third trimester of pregnancy. Receptors originate from a female donor with multiple sclerosis, enrolled in a pregnancy study.

The chain links TRBV7-8 to TRBJ2-2; 7 bases fit TRBD1. There are 15 residues in the CDR3. CDR1 and CDR2 (germline): SGHVS, FQNEAQ. The trim removed 4 bases at V and 8 bases at J, leaving 10 bases unmatched. CDR3 DNA: TGTGCCAGCAGCTCCGACAGGGTGTTTAGGGGGGAGCTGTTTTTT. Residues: CASSSDRVFRGELFF.

The rearrangement joins TRBV27 to TRBJ1-1; the D is unclear. The CDR3 contains 14 residues. CDR1 and CDR2 (germline): MNHEY, SMNVEV (reference sequence). V was cut by 0 bases and J by 1 base, with 6 bases left in between. The CDR3 is CASSLSEGNTEAFF. In DNA, the CDR3 is TGTGCCAGCAGTTTATCAGAGGGGAACACTGAAGCTTTCTTT.

This chain joins TRBV19 and TRBJ2-5; TRBD2 agrees at 13 bases. Germline loops: CDR1 LNHDA, CDR2 SQIVND (reference sequence). The trim removed 5 bases at V and 5 bases at J, leaving 8 bases unmatched. The CDR3 is 16 residues long. As DNA, the CDR3 is TGTGCCAGTAGTGGAACACTAGCGGGAGGGCCGGAGACCCAGTACTTC. It encodes CASSGTLAGGPETQYF.